Included here is one T cell receptor beta chain sequence, with context. Its antigen is currently unknown. Only in-frame clones appear in the TCRdb table, and some are missing; sequencing was by immunoSEQ multiplex PCR. The sample holds roughly 2.6 million clones, more than 90% seen once. This record comes from a study of shared clonotypes between healthy human individuals. General observations from the study: For sorted subsets, rarefaction showed incomplete sequencing despite large depth.

Trimming removed 0 bases from V and 8 bases from J; junction bases left unmatched: 9. This CDR3 is built from 16 residues. From germline, CDR1 is KGHSH and CDR2 LQKENI. The sequence was obtained from a man younger than 30 in good health. The sequenced sample consisted of naive CD4+ T cells sorted from blood. As to subset: CD45RA+ positively selected. The chain links TRBV18 to TRBJ1-4, with 7 bases that match TRBD1. CDR3 nucleotides: TGTGCCAGCTCACCACCAAGCACCAGGGGACAGGAAAAACTGTTTTTT. Its protein is CASSPPSTRGQEKLFF.